The sequence of this TCR beta chain was determined in a study of graft-versus-host responses after intestinal transplantation (dated by TCRdb to about 2021). Study-level background: Multivisceral, liver-intestinal, or isolated intestinal transplants were received by the recipients. Every recipient was given anti-thymocyte globulin induction, then maintenance tacrolimus and steroids for 2 to 3 years. After intestinal transplantation, graft-versus-host and host-versus-graft alloreactive T cell clones were followed in the graft, circulation and bone marrow using bulk TCR-beta CDR3 sequencing. Alloreactive clones were identified by sequencing pre-transplant mixed lymphocyte reaction products and comparing them with unstimulated pre-transplant donor and recipient T cells. A cohort of about two dozen intestinal transplant recipients, including one retransplant, was enrolled, and a few patients lacking pretransplant specimens were excluded. Donor T cell macrochimerism was defined as a peak of at least 4% donor T cells among recipient peripheral blood mononuclear cells. Rather than being sequenced by the commercial service, samples from a few later patients were sequenced in-house on an Illumina MiSeq and processed with MiXCR.

The label giving this sample's time point can be read as: cells obtained before transplantation from donor or recipient. In mixed lymphocyte reactions, about 200,000 CFSE-labeled pre-transplant responders were plated with about 200,000 irradiated violet-dye-labeled stimulators and cultured for about 6 days. Proliferating CD3+CD4+CFSE-low and CD3+CD8+CFSE-low responder cells were FACS-sorted on a BD Influx sorter after the mixed lymphocyte reaction. The research as a whole found: Early after transplant, peak levels of circulating GvH clones were associated with declines in HvG clones. Patients with donor T cell macrochimerism had high GvH to HvG T cell clonal ratios in their allografts. Conclusions were limited by the relatively low number and heterogeneity of intestinal transplant patients. GvH clones were detected in recipient bone marrow, and some appeared earlier in ileal mucosa or blood, consistent with an intestinal mucosal origin.

As regards this clone: No quality values exist for individual bases; no much larger clone is one base distant.

Library preparation employed the immunoSEQ multiplex PCR assay. In most patients, genomic DNA was isolated using the Qiagen DNeasy Blood and Tissue Kit and sent frozen to Adaptive Biotechnologies for TCR sequencing. For most patients, genomic DNA was subjected to high-throughput TCR-beta CDR3 sequencing by Adaptive Biotechnologies. As for the authors' bioinformatics: Adaptive's ImmunoSEQ software was the source of the TCR sequencing data for over 15 patients, while a few other patients were processed with MiXCR and VDJtools. To correct CD4 versus CD8 sorting errors, sequences present in both subsets at a frequency ratio below 5:1 were removed. CDR3 nucleotide sequences shared between donor and recipient were removed because their origin could not be assigned. Alloreactive clones required at least 2-fold expansion over unstimulated cells and minimum CFSE-low frequency of 0.002% (template counts) or 0.001% (read counts). Mappable clones were those detected in sequenced pre-transplant spleen, lymph node, or MLR CFSE-low populations of the donor or recipient. The cumulative frequency of alloreactive clones was calculated as a percentage of all sequences, weighted by copy number. Entries here come from immuneACCESS through TCRdb and include only in-frame sequences with V and J called. Some clones fail to appear in such tables; in the studies checked, an unresolved V gene covers under half of the shortfall, and the cause of the remainder is unknown. The V and J calls and the clone size are those of that table, but D and trimming were determined from the DNA. The sample has approximately 14,000 clones on record, about 29% of them singletons. The ten largest clones represent over 3.5% of the sample.

The source was alloreactive CD4+ T cells from a mixed lymphocyte reaction culture, collected before intestinal transplant. Reading the label with the study, this specimen's cell subset or site is: CFSE-low proliferating T cells sorted from roughly six-day pre-transplant mixed lymphocyte reaction (GvH or HvG direction). The receptor was derived from a human patient who received an intestinal transplant.

The CDR3 protein: CASSLRRNRATEAFF. The base sequence is TGTGCCAGCAGCCTCCGACGTAACAGGGCGACTGAAGCTTTCTTT. The V and J genes are TRBV4-2 and TRBJ1-1, and possibly TRBD1, on 6 matching bases. Between the V and J ends, shortened by 4 bases and 5 bases respectively, the junction contains 17 bases. Inclusive of the bounding cysteine and phenylalanine, the CDR3 is 15 residues long. Only CDR3 DNA remains: 45 bases, in frame from the first base. In the germline V gene, CDR1 corresponds to LGHNA and CDR2 to YNFKEQ.